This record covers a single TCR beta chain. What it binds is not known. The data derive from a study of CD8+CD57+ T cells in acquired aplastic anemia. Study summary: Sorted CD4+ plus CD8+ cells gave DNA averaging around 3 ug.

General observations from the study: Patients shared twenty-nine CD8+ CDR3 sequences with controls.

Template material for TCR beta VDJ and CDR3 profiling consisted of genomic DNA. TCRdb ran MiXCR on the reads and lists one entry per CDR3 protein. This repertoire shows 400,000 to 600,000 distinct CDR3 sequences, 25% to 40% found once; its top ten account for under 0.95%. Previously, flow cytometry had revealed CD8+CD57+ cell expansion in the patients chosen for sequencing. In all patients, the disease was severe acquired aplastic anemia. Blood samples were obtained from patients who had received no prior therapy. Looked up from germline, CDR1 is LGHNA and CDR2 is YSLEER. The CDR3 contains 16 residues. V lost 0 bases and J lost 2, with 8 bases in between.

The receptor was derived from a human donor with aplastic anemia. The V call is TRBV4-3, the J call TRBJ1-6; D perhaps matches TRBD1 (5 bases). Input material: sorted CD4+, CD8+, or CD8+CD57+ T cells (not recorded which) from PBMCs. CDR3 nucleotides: TGCGCCAGCAGCCAAGAGGGGCAGACCTATAATTCACCCCTCCACTTT. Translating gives CASSQEGQTYNSPLHF.